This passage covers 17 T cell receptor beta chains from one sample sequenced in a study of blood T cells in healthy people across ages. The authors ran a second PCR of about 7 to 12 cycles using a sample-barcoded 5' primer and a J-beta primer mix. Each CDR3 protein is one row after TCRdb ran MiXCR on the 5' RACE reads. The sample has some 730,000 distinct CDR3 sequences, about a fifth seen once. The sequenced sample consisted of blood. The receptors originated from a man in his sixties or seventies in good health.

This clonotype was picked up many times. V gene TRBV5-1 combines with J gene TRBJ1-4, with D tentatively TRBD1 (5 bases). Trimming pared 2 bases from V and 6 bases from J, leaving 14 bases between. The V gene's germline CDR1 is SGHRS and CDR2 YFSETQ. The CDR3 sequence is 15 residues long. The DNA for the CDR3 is TGCGCCAGCAGCTTAGAGGGCAGGGACCATGAAAAACTGTTTTTT. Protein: CASSLEGRDHEKLFF.

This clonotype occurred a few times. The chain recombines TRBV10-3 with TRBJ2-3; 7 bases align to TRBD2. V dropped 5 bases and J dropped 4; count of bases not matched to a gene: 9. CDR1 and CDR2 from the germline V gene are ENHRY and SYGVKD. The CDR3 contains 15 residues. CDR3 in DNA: TGTGCCATCAGTCAGCTAGCGGTTCTCCCAGATACGCAGTATTTT. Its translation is CAISQLAVLPDTQYF.

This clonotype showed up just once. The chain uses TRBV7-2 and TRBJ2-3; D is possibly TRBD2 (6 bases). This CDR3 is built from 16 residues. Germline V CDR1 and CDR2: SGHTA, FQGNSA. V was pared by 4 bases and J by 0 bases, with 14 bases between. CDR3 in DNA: TGTGCCAGCAGCTCCCGAGCGGGTCCTAGCACAGATACGCAGTATTTT. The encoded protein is CASSSRAGPSTDTQYF.

This chain's CDR3 is CASSDPRKSLNTGELFF. The DNA of the CDR3 is TGTGCCAGCTCCGATCCCCGTAAATCGCTAAACACCGGGGAGCTGTTTTTT. This sequence joins TRBV12-3 or TRBV12-4 and TRBJ2-2; the D is unclear. V lost 8 bases and J lost 2, with 21 bases in between. This CDR3 has 17 amino acids.

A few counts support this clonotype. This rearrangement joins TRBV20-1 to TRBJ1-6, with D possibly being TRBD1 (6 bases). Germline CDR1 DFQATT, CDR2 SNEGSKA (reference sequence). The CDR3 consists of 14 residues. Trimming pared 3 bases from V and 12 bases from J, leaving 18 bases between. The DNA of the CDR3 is TGCAGTGCTAGGGGGACACTAAAAGGCGAACCCCTCCACTTT. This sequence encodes CSARGTLKGEPLHF.

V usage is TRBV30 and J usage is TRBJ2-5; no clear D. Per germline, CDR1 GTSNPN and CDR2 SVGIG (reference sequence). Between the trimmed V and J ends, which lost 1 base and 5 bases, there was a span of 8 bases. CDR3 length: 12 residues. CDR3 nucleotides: TGTGCCTGGAGTGCTACCTCGGAGACCCAGTACTTC. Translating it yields CAWSATSETQYF.

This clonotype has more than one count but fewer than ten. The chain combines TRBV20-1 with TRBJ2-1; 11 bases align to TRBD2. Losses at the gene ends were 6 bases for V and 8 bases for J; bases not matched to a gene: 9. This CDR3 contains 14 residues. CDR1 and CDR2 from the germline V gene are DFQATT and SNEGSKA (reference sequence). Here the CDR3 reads CSAPLAGVFDEQFF. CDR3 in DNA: TGCAGTGCACCACTAGCGGGAGTATTTGATGAGCAGTTCTTC.

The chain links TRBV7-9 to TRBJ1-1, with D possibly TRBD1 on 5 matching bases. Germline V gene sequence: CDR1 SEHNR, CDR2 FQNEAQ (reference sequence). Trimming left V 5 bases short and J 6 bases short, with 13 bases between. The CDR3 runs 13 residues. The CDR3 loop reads CASSRLSGAEAFF. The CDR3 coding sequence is TGTGCCAGCAGCCGTCTGTCGGGGGCTGAAGCTTTCTTT.

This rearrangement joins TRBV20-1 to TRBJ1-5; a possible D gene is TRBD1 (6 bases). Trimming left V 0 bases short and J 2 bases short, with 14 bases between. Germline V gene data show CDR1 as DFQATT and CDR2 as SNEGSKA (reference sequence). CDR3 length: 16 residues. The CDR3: CSARDPRGSGNQPQHF. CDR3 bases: TGCAGTGCTAGAGATCCCAGGGGATCGGGCAATCAGCCCCAGCATTTT.

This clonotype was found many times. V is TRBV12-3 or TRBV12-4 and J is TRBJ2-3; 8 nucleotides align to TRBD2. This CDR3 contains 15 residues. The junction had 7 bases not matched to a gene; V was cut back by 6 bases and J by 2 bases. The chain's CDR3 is CASSLLAGYTDTQYF. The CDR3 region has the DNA TGTGCCAGCAGCTTATTAGCGGGGTACACAGATACGCAGTATTTT.

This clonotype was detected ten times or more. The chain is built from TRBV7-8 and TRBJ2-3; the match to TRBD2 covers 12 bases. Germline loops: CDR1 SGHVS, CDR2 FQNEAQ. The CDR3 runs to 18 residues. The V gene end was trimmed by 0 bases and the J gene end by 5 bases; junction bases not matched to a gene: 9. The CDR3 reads CASSLAPGTSGSKDTQYF. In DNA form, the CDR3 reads TGTGCCAGCAGCTTAGCCCCCGGGACTAGCGGGTCTAAAGATACGCAGTATTTT.

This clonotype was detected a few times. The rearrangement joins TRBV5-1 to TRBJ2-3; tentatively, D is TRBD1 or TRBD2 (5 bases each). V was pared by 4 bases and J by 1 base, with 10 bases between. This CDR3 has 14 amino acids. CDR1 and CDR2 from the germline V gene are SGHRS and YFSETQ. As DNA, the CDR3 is TGCGCCAGCAGCGACATGGGGGGCACAGATACGCAGTATTTT. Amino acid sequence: CASSDMGGTDTQYF. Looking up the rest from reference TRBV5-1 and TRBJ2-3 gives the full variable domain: KAGVTQTPRYLIKTRGQQVTLSCSPISGHRSVSWYQQTPGQGLQFLFEYFSETQRNKGNFPGRFSGRQFSNSRSEMNVSTLELGDSALYLCASSDMGGTDTQYFGPGTRLTVL.

This chain's CDR3 is CASSLANYSPGSPLHF. The CDR3 coding sequence is TGTGCCAGCAGCTTAGCGAATTACTCACCTGGGTCACCCCTCCACTTT. The chain has TRBV7-6 and TRBJ1-6; D gene unclear. The ends were cut back, 0 bases at V and 10 bases at J, with 16 bases in the middle. This CDR3 is 16 amino acids long. In germline, CDR1 is SGHVS, CDR2 FNYEAQ.

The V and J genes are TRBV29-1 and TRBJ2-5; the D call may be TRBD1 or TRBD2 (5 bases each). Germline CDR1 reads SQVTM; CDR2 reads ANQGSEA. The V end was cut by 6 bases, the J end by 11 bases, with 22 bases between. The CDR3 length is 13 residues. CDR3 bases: TGCAGCGTAGAGACCGGGACCCCAGGGAAGCAGTACTTC. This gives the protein CSVETGTPGKQYF.

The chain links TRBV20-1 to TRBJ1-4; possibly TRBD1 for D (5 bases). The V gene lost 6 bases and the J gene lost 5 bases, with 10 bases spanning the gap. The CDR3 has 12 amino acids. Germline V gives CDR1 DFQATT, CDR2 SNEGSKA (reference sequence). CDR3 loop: CSALGVNEKLFF. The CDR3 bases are TGCAGTGCCCTGGGGGTCAATGAAAAACTGTTTTTT.

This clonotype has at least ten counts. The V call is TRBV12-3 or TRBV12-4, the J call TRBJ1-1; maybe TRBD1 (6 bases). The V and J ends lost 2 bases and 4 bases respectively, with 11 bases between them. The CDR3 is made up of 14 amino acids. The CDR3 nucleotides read TGTGCCAGCAGTTTACAGGGAGGGGGCACTGAAGCTTTCTTT. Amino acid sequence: CASSLQGGGTEAFF.

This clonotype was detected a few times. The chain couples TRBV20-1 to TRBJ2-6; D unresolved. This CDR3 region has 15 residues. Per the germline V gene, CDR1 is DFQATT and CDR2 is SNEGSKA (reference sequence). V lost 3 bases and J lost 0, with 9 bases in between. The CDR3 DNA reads TGCAGTGCTAGTATGGGCCCCTCTGGGGCCAACGTCCTGACTTTC. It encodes CSASMGPSGANVLTF.